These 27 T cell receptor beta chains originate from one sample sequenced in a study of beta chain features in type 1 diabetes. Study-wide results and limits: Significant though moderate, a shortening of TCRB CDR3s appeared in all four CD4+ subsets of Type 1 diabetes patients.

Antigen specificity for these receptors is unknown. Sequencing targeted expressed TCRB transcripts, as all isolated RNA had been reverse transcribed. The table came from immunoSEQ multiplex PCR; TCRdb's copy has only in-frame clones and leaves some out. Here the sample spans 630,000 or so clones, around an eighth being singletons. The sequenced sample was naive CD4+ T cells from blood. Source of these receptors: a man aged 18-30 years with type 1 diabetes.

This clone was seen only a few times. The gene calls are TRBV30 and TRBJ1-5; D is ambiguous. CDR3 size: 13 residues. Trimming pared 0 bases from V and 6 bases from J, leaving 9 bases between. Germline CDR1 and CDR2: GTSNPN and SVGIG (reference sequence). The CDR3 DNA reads TGTGCCTGGAGTGTTTCGGAGGCTCAGCCCCAGCATTTT. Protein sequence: CAWSVSEAQPQHF.

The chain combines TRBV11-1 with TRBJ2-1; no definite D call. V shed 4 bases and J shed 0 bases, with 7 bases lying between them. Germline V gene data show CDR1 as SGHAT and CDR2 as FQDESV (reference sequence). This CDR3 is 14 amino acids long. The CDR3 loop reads CASSSVGSYNEQFF. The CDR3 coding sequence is TGTGCCAGCAGCTCCGTGGGCTCCTACAATGAGCAGTTCTTC.

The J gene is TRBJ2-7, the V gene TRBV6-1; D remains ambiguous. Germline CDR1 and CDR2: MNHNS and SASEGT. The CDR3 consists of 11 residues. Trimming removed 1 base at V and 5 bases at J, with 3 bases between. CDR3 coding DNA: TGTGCCAGCAGTGAAGGGAACGAGCAGTACTTC. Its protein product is CASSEGNEQYF.

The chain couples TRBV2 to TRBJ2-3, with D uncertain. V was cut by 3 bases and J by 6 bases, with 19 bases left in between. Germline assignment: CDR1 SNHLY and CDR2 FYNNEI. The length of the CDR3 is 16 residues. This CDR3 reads CASSEFGQKNGDTQYF. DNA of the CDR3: TGTGCCAGCAGTGAGTTTGGGCAGAAGAATGGTGATACGCAGTATTTT.

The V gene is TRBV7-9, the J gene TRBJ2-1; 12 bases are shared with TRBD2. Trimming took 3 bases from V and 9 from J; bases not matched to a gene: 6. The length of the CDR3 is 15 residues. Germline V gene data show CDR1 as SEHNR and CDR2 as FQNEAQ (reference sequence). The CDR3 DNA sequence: TGTGCCAGCAGCTTTGGACTAGCGGGAAATTTTGAGCAGTTCTTC. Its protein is CASSFGLAGNFEQFF.

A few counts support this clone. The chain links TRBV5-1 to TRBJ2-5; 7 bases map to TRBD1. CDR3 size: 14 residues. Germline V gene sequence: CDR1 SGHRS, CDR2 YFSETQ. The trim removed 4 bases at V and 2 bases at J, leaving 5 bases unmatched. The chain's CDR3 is CASSGRTGQETQYF. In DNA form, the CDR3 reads TGCGCCAGCAGCGGCCGGACAGGACAAGAGACCCAGTACTTC.

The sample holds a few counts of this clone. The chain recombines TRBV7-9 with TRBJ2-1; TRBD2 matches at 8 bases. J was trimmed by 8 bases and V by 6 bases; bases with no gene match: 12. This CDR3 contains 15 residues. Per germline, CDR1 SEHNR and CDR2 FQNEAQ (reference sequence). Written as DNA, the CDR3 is TGTGCCAGCAGTCTAGCGGGTTCCCTAAGGGATGAGCAGTTCTTC. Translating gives CASSLAGSLRDEQFF.

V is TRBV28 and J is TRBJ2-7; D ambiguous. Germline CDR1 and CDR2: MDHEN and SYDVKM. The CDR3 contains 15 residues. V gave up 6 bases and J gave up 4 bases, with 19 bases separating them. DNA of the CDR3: TGTGCCAGCAGGGCCTGGGGAAGCGAGAGGTACGAGCAGTACTTC. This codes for CASRAWGSERYEQYF.

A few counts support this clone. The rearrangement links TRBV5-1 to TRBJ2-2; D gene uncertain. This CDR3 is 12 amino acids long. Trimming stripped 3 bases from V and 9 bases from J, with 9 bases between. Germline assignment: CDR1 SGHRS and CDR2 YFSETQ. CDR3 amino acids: CASSSDGWELFF. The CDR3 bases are TGCGCCAGCAGCTCGGACGGTTGGGAGCTGTTTTTT. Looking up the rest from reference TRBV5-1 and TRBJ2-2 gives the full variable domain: KAGVTQTPRYLIKTRGQQVTLSCSPISGHRSVSWYQQTPGQGLQFLFEYFSETQRNKGNFPGRFSGRQFSNSRSEMNVSTLELGDSALYLCASSSDGWELFFGEGSRLTVL.

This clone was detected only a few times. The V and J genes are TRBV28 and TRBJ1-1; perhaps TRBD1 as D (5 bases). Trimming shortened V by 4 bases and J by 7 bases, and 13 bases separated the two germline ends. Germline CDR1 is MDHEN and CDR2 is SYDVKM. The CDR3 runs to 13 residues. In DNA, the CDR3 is TGTGCCAGCAGTTCAGGGTATCATAATGAAGCTTTCTTT. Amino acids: CASSSGYHNEAFF. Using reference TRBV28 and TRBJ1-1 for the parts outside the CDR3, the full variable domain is DVKVTQSSRYLVKRTGEKVFLECVQDMDHENMFWYRQDPGLGLRLIYFSYDVKMKEKGDIPEGYSVSREKKERFSLILESASTNQTSMYLCASSSGYHNEAFFGQGTRLTVV.

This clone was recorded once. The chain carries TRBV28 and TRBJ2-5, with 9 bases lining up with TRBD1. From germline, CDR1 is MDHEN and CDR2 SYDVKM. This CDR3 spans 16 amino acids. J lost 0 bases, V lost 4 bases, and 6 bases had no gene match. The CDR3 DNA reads TGTGCCAGCAGTTCCCCGGGACAGGGATACCAAGAGACCCAGTACTTC. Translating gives CASSSPGQGYQETQYF.

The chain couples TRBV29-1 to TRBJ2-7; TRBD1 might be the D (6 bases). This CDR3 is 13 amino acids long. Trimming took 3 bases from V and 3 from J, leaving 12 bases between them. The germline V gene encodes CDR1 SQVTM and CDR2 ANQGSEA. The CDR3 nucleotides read TGCAGCGTTGAGACAGGAGCCAACTACGAGCAGTACTTC. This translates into CSVETGANYEQYF.

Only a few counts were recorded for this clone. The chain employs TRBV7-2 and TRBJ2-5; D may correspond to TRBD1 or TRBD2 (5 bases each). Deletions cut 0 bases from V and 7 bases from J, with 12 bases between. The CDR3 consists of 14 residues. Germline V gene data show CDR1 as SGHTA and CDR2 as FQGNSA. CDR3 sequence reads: CASSLASGRPTQYF. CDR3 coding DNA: TGTGCCAGCAGCTTAGCTTCGGGACGGCCGACCCAGTACTTC.

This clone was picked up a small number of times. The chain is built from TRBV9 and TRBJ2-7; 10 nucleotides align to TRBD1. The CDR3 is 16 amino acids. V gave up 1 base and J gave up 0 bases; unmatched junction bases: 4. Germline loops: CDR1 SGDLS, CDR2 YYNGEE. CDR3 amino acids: CASSVTGTGVSYEQYF. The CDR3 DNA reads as TGTGCCAGCAGCGTAACCGGGACAGGGGTCTCCTACGAGCAGTACTTC.

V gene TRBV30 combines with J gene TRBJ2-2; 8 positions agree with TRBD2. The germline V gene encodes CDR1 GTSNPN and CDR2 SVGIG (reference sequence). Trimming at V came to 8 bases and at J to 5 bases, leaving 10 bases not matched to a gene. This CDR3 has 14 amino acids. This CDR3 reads CAHRVVAGTGELFF. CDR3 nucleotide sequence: TGTGCCCACCGGGTAGTAGCGGGAACCGGGGAGCTGTTTTTT.

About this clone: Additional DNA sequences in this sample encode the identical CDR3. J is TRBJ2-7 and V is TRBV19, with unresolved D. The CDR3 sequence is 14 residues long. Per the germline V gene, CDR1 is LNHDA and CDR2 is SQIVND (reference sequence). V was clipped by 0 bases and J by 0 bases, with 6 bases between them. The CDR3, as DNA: TGTGCCAGTAGTATAGACAGGAGCTCCTACGAGCAGTACTTC. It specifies CASSIDRSSYEQYF.

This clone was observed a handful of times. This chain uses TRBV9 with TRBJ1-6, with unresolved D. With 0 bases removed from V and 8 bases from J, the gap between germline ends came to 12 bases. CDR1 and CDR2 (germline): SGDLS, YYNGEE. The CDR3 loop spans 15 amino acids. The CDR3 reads CASSVDGQADSPLHF. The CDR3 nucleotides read TGTGCCAGCAGCGTAGATGGGCAGGCAGATTCACCCCTCCACTTT.

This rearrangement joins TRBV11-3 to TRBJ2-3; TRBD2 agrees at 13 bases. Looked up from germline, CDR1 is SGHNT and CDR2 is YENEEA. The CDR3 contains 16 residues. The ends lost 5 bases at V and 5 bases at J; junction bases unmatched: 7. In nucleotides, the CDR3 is TGTGCCAGCAGCCCTGGACTAGCGGGAGTTGAAGATACGCAGTATTTT. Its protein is CASSPGLAGVEDTQYF.

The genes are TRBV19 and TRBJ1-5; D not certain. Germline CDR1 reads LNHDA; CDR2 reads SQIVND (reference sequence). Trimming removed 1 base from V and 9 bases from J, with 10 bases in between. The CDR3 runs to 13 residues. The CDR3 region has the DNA TGTGCCAGTAGTATAGGTGGACTGAGGCCCCAGCATTTT. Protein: CASSIGGLRPQHF.

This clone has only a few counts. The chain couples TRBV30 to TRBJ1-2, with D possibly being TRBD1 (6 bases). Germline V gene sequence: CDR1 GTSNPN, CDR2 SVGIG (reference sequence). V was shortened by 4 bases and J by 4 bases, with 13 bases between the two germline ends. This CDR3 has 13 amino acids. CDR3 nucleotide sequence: TGTGCCTGGACCGTACAGGGACTCTATGGCTACACCTTC. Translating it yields CAWTVQGLYGYTF.

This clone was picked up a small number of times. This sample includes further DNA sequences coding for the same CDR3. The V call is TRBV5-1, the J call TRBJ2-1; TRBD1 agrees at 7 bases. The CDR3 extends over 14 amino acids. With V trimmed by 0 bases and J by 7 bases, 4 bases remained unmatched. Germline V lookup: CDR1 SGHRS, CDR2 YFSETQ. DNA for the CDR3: TGCGCCAGCAGCTTGGGGACAGGCGGGAATGAGCAGTTCTTC. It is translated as CASSLGTGGNEQFF.

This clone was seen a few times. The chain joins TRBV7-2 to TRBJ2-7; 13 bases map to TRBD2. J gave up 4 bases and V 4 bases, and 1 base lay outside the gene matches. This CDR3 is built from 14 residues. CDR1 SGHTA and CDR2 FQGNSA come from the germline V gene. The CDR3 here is CASSSGLAGYEQYF. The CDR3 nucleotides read TGTGCCAGCAGCTCGGGACTAGCGGGATACGAGCAGTACTTC.

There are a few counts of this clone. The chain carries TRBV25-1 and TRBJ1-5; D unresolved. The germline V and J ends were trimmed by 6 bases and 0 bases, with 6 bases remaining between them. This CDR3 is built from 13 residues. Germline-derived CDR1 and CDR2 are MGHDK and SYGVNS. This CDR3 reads CASSQYSNQPQHF. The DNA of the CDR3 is TGTGCCAGCAGCCAGTATAGCAATCAGCCCCAGCATTTT.

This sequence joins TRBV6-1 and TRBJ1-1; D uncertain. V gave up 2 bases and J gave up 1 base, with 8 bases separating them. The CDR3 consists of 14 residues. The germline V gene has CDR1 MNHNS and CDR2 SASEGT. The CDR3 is CASSELIGNTEAFF. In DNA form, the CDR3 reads TGTGCCAGCAGTGAACTTATAGGGAACACTGAAGCTTTCTTT.

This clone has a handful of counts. The CDR3 region has the DNA TGTGCCAGCTCACCAATCGGTTCCGGATTGGGAGCTGAAGCTTTCTTT. Amino acid sequence: CASSPIGSGLGAEAFF. J is TRBJ1-1 and V is TRBV18; D unresolved. Trimming took off 2 bases at V and 6 bases at J, with 19 bases between the two ends. CDR3 length: 16 residues. In germline, CDR1 is KGHSH, CDR2 LQKENI.

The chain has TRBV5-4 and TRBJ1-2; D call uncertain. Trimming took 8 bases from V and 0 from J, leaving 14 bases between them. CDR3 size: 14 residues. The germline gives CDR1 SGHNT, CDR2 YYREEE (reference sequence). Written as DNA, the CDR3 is TGTGCCAGTAGCGCGGGTGGAACTAACTATGGCTACACCTTC. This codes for CASSAGGTNYGYTF.

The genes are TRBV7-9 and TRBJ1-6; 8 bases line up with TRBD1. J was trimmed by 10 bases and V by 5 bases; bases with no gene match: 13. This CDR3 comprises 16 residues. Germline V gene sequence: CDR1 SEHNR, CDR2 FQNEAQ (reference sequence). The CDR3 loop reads CASSAAGGGPESPLHF. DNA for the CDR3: TGTGCCAGCAGCGCCGCAGGGGGCGGGCCAGAATCACCCCTCCACTTT.